These 19 T cell receptor beta chains originate from one sample sequenced in a study of shared T cell receptors in the human thymus (dated by TCRdb to 2020 to 2022). Receptor amplification or capture employed the immunoSEQ multiplex PCR assay. TCRdb stores this immuneACCESS table with in-frame sequences only. Part of the clones is absent; in the studies checked, under half of the shortfall reflects unresolved V genes, and no reason is known for the rest. This sample lists about 380,000 clones; around 93% were detected once. Around 0.019% of the sample goes to the ten largest clones. The material sequenced was thymocytes. All receptors derive from a human donor.

This clone was found once. The chain combines TRBV27 with TRBJ2-3; 7 bases are shared with TRBD1. The CDR3 spans 17 residues. Unmatched junction bases numbered 12, after V lost 4 bases and J lost 2 bases. The germline V gene has CDR1 MNHEY and CDR2 SMNVEV (reference sequence). CDR3 region: CASSSRADRPTTDTQYF. The CDR3 region has the DNA TGTGCCAGCAGTTCGCGGGCGGACAGGCCAACCACAGATACGCAGTATTTT.

The gene calls are TRBV19 and TRBJ2-7, with 7 positions matching TRBD2. Germline V CDR1 and CDR2: LNHDA, SQIVND (reference sequence). There are 15 residues in the CDR3. The J segment lost 0 bases and the V segment lost 5 bases, leaving 7 bases of the junction unmatched. CDR3 sequence: CASSLGGTDSYEQYF. The CDR3 nucleotides are TGTGCCAGTAGTTTGGGGGGGACGGACTCCTACGAGCAGTACTTC.

V usage is TRBV6-7 and J usage is TRBJ2-2; D might be TRBD1 or TRBD2, each matching 5 bases. TRBV6-7 is an open reading frame whose function is uncertain. V gave up 2 bases and J gave up 4 bases, with 11 bases separating them. This CDR3 is built from 15 residues. This CDR3 reads CASSYGTPSTGELFF. The CDR3, as DNA: TGTGCCAGCAGTTACGGGACGCCGAGCACCGGGGAGCTGTTTTTT.

This chain links TRBV5-1 with TRBJ2-3; possible D gene TRBD1, 5 bases. The germline V and J ends were trimmed by 3 bases and 6 bases, with 17 bases remaining between them. Germline V CDR1 and CDR2: SGHRS, YFSETQ. The CDR3 loop spans 15 amino acids. CDR3 residues: CASSSGHLLVDTQYF. In DNA, the CDR3 is TGCGCCAGCAGCTCCGGACATCTACTCGTGGATACGCAGTATTTT.

The rearrangement joins TRBV18 to TRBJ1-2; 10 positions agree with TRBD1. The V gene's germline CDR1 is KGHSH and CDR2 LQKENI. Trimming took 4 bases from V and 8 from J; bases not matched to a gene: 4. This CDR3 is 13 amino acids long. The CDR3 DNA sequence: TGTGCCAGCTCACAGGGACAGGGGAACGGCTACACCTTC. Its translation: CASSQGQGNGYTF.

The chain uses TRBV28 and TRBJ1-5; D call uncertain. This CDR3 spans 13 amino acids. From germline, CDR1 is MDHEN and CDR2 SYDVKM. V was cut by 5 bases and J by 0 bases, with 5 bases left in between. CDR3: CASSLVSNQPQHF. The CDR3 DNA reads TGTGCCAGCAGTCTGGTTAGCAATCAGCCCCAGCATTTT.

The rearrangement uses TRBV14 and TRBJ2-7; 7 nucleotides align to TRBD1. V dropped 4 bases and J dropped 3; count of bases not matched to a gene: 3. This CDR3 region has 13 residues. CDR1 and CDR2 from the germline V gene are SGHDN and FVKESK. Here the CDR3 reads CASSPQGVYEQYF. The DNA for the CDR3 is TGTGCCAGCAGCCCTCAGGGGGTCTACGAGCAGTACTTC.

The chain is built from TRBV10-3 and TRBJ2-5; 10 nucleotides line up with TRBD2. With 3 bases clipped from V and 2 bases from J, the junction kept 6 bases outside the gene matches. The CDR3 is 16 residues long. Germline V gene sequence: CDR1 ENHRY, CDR2 SYGVKD. CDR3 loop: CAISEPGLAPQETQYF. DNA for the CDR3: TGTGCCATCAGTGAACCGGGACTAGCGCCTCAAGAGACCCAGTACTTC.

CDR3 DNA sequence: TGTGCCTGGACCCCAGCGAGGATTCGCGGGGGGGGTGGTGCAGATACGCAGTATTTT. It codes for CAWTPARIRGGGGADTQYF. The V gene is TRBV30, the J gene TRBJ2-3; 9 bases are shared with TRBD2. CDR1 GTSNPN and CDR2 SVGIG come from the germline V gene (reference sequence). The CDR3 extends over 19 amino acids. With V trimmed by 4 bases and J by 4 bases, 21 bases remained unmatched.

The CDR3 reads CASSEARQGRNTIYF. In DNA, the CDR3 is TGTGCCAGCAGTGAGGCAAGACAGGGGAGAAACACCATATATTTT. The rearrangement links TRBV25-1 to TRBJ1-3, with 8 bases matching TRBD1. This CDR3 is 15 amino acids long. Germline CDR1 reads MGHDK; CDR2 reads SYGVNS. Trimming at V came to 3 bases and at J to 5 bases, leaving 6 bases not matched to a gene.

The J gene is TRBJ2-5, the V gene TRBV13; no definite D call. The germline V gene encodes CDR1 PRHDT and CDR2 FYEKMQ (reference sequence). This CDR3 has 15 residues. V dropped 4 bases and J dropped 0 bases, with 12 bases sitting between them. CDR3 in DNA: TGTGCCAGCAGCTCCCGGACCCGGTACCAAGAGACCCAGTACTTC. It translates to CASSSRTRYQETQYF.

This sequence joins TRBV27 and TRBJ2-7; 9 bases map to TRBD1. Germline V CDR1 and CDR2: MNHEY, SMNVEV (reference sequence). This CDR3 has 18 residues. Germline trimming cut 0 bases from V and 2 bases from J; bases unmatched to any gene: 11. CDR3 amino acids: CASSLSNPGQGGAYEQYF. DNA of the CDR3: TGTGCCAGCAGTTTATCGAACCCGGGACAGGGTGGCGCCTACGAGCAGTACTTC.

The chain joins TRBV7-2 to TRBJ2-5; TRBD2 agrees at 14 bases. V was clipped by 2 bases and J by 5 bases; unmatched bases: 10. Germline values: CDR1 SGHTA, CDR2 FQGNSA. The CDR3 contains 18 residues. This chain's CDR3 is CASSLKTSGRAVRETQYF. The CDR3 bases are TGTGCCAGCAGCTTAAAGACTAGCGGGAGGGCCGTCCGGGAGACCCAGTACTTC.

V is TRBV6-1 and J is TRBJ1-1; D is uncertain. The germline gives CDR1 MNHNS, CDR2 SASEGT. Trimming stripped 6 bases from V and 3 bases from J, with 2 bases between. The CDR3 extends over 10 amino acids. The CDR3 nucleotides are TGTGCCAGCAGGGACACTGAAGCTTTCTTT. This translates into CASRDTEAFF.

CDR3 nucleotides: TGTGCCAGCAGCCCCACCGGGAGAAACACCGGGGAGCTGTTTTTT. It is translated as CASSPTGRNTGELFF. V and J are TRBV4-2 and TRBJ2-2; a possible D gene is TRBD2 (6 bases). Trimming stripped 4 bases from V and 2 bases from J, with 11 bases between. Germline V lookup: CDR1 LGHNA, CDR2 YNFKEQ. There are 15 residues in the CDR3.

The V call is TRBV6-1, the J call TRBJ1-2, with 7 bases that match TRBD1. Trimming removed 7 bases from V and 13 bases from J; junction bases left unmatched: 6. This CDR3 is built from 10 residues. CDR1 and CDR2 from the germline V gene are MNHNS and SASEGT. This CDR3 is CASNSGGFTF. Written as DNA, the CDR3 is TGTGCCAGCAATTCAGGGGGATTCACCTTC.

The chain is built from TRBV13 and TRBJ2-1; 8 positions match TRBD2. The J segment lost 4 bases and the V segment lost 1 base, leaving 3 bases of the junction unmatched. The CDR3 spans 15 residues. Germline V gives CDR1 PRHDT, CDR2 FYEKMQ (reference sequence). The CDR3, as DNA: TGTGCCAGCAGCTTAGCGGGAGGGCTTTACAATGAGCAGTTCTTC. Translated: CASSLAGGLYNEQFF. Looking up the rest from reference TRBV13 and TRBJ2-1 gives the full variable domain: AAGVIQSPRHLIKEKRETATLKCYPIPRHDTVYWYQQGPGQDPQFLISFYEKMQSDKGSIPDRFSAQQFSDYHSELNMSSLELGDSALYFCASSLAGGLYNEQFFGPGTRLTVL.

The rearrangement uses TRBV5-5 and TRBJ2-7; D is perhaps TRBD1 or TRBD2 (5 bases each). Germline V gene sequence: CDR1 SGHKS, CDR2 YYEKEE (reference sequence). V dropped 4 bases and J dropped 0 bases, with 14 bases sitting between them. The CDR3 runs to 15 residues. The CDR3, as DNA: TGTGCCAGCAGCCTTCCCTCCGGGACCTCCTACGAGCAGTACTTC. Translated, it gives CASSLPSGTSYEQYF.

This chain joins TRBV25-1 and TRBJ1-1; 7 nucleotides agree with TRBD1. The CDR3 is made up of 17 amino acids. V lost 2 bases to trimming and J lost 6 bases; unmatched junction nucleotides: 15. Germline V gene lookup returns CDR1 MGHDK and CDR2 SYGVNS. CDR3 residues: CASSEAKEIEQGAEAFF. The CDR3 DNA reads TGTGCCAGCAGTGAAGCGAAAGAGATTGAGCAGGGGGCTGAAGCTTTCTTT.